A single sample gave rise to the 28 T cell receptor beta chains below, sequenced in a study of blood T cell repertoires in COVID-19. Some clones are missing from TCRdb's copy, which holds only in-frame ones; the method was immunoSEQ multiplex PCR. Of more than 250,000 clones listed, roughly 86% are singletons. Sequencing was carried out using peripheral blood. The receptors originated from a woman aged 45-59 years with acute or convalescent COVID-19.

V is TRBV19 and J is TRBJ1-3, with 7 bases identical to TRBD1. V was clipped by 5 bases and J by 0 bases; unmatched bases: 13. CDR3 length: 18 amino acids. Germline V gives CDR1 LNHDA, CDR2 SQIVND (reference sequence). The CDR3 spells CASSPFQTGTVSGNTIYF. As DNA, the CDR3 is TGTGCCAGTAGTCCCTTTCAGACAGGGACCGTCTCTGGAAACACCATATATTTT.

This clone was counted only a few times. The chain links TRBV29-1 to TRBJ2-2; 10 nucleotides agree with TRBD1. This CDR3 is built from 20 residues. With V trimmed by 7 bases and J by 0 bases, 20 bases remained unmatched. Germline CDR1 is SQVTM and CDR2 is ANQGSEA. CDR3 coding DNA: TGCAGCGCCGGGAGATCAAACCGGGACAGGGGTGCCCCGAACACCGGGGAGCTGTTTTTT. Its translation is CSAGRSNRDRGAPNTGELFF.

This sequence joins TRBV5-1 and TRBJ2-3; TRBD2 agrees at 7 bases. This CDR3 contains 16 residues. V dropped 4 bases and J dropped 4; count of bases not matched to a gene: 12. Germline V gene sequence: CDR1 SGHRS, CDR2 YFSETQ. CDR3: CASSPRGGGPADTQYF. CDR3 coding DNA: TGCGCCAGCAGCCCCCGCGGGGGAGGGCCCGCAGATACGCAGTATTTT.

The rearrangement links TRBV10-3 to TRBJ1-4; TRBD1 matches at 7 bases. Germline V gene sequence: CDR1 ENHRY, CDR2 SYGVKD. This CDR3 spans 15 amino acids. The J segment lost 6 bases and the V segment lost 2 bases, leaving 6 bases of the junction unmatched. The DNA of the CDR3 is TGTGCCATCAGTGAGACCGACAGGGCCGATGAAAAACTGTTTTTT. Amino acids: CAISETDRADEKLFF.

This chain links TRBV4-1 with TRBJ2-1; 11 bases are shared with TRBD2. CDR3 length: 17 residues. Germline V gene data show CDR1 as MGHRA and CDR2 as YSYEKL. The trim removed 2 bases at V and 2 bases at J, leaving 5 bases unmatched. The CDR3 spells CASSQSSGRLTYNEQFF. DNA for the CDR3: TGCGCCAGCAGCCAATCTAGCGGGAGGTTAACCTACAATGAGCAGTTCTTC.

The rearrangement links TRBV5-1 to TRBJ1-1, with no clear D. From germline, CDR1 is SGHRS and CDR2 YFSETQ. The CDR3 length is 13 residues. Trimming pared 5 bases from V and 0 bases from J, leaving 8 bases between. This CDR3 is CASSVTLNTEAFF. CDR3 nucleotide sequence: TGCGCCAGCAGTGTTACATTGAACACTGAAGCTTTCTTT.

The chain combines TRBV30 with TRBJ1-3; TRBD1 might be the D (6 bases). CDR3 length: 17 amino acids. Germline loops: CDR1 GTSNPN, CDR2 SVGIG (reference sequence). Trimming stripped 1 base from V and 0 bases from J, with 16 bases between. This CDR3 reads CAWSDLTGLTSGNTIYF. Written as DNA, the CDR3 is TGTGCCTGGAGTGACCTGACAGGATTAACCTCTGGAAACACCATATATTTT.

V and J are TRBV18 and TRBJ1-5; 7 positions match TRBD1. Germline CDR1 and CDR2: KGHSH and LQKENI. Losses at the gene ends were 1 base for V and 1 base for J; bases not matched to a gene: 7. The CDR3 extends over 17 amino acids. In DNA form, the CDR3 reads TGTGCCAGCTCACCACTGCAGGGGGTATCGAGCAATCAGCCCCAGCATTTT. This translates into CASSPLQGVSSNQPQHF.

This clone was detected a few times. The chain carries TRBV6-4 and TRBJ2-3, with a possible D match to TRBD2 (6 bases). The germline V and J ends were trimmed by 4 bases and 2 bases, with 10 bases remaining between them. CDR3 length: 14 residues. Germline loops: CDR1 MRHNA, CDR2 SNTAGT. The CDR3 nucleotides are TGTGCCAGCAGTGCCAGCGGGTCCACAGATACGCAGTATTTT. Amino acids: CASSASGSTDTQYF.

The chain carries TRBV5-1 and TRBJ1-1; 7 bases fit TRBD1. The ends lost 1 base at V and 1 base at J; junction bases unmatched: 1. Germline CDR1 is SGHRS and CDR2 is YFSETQ. The CDR3 runs to 14 residues. The DNA of the CDR3 is TGCGCCAGCAGCTTGCCAGGGGGGAACACTGAAGCTTTCTTT. This encodes CASSLPGGNTEAFF.

The chain links TRBV4-3 to TRBJ2-7; tentatively, D is TRBD2 (7 bases). Trimming cost V 4 bases and J 2 bases, with 36 bases left between them. This CDR3 contains 22 residues. The germline CDR1 and CDR2 sequences are LGHNA and YSLEER. This chain's CDR3 is CASSLLVLTGPGGGGPTYEQYF. The CDR3 nucleotides read TGCGCCAGCAGCCTACTTGTACTTACAGGCCCCGGTGGGGGGGGCCCGACCTACGAGCAGTACTTC.

The gene calls are TRBV19 and TRBJ2-2; TRBD1 matches 7 bases. The V and J ends lost 6 bases and 2 bases, in that order; junction bases with no gene match: 3. CDR3 length equals 14 residues. Germline V gene data show CDR1 as LNHDA and CDR2 as SQIVND (reference sequence). Written as DNA, the CDR3 is TGTGCCAGTAGGGGACAGACAAACACCGGGGAGCTGTTTTTT. Encoded protein: CASRGQTNTGELFF.

The chain is built from TRBV7-2 and TRBJ2-2; D is unresolved. This CDR3 spans 16 amino acids. Germline lookup yields CDR1 SGHTA and CDR2 FQGNSA. The V and J ends lost 2 bases and 1 base respectively, with 11 bases between them. As DNA, the CDR3 is TGTGCCAGCAGCTTACGCCCCACCGGGAACACCGGGGAGCTGTTTTTT. This encodes CASSLRPTGNTGELFF.

The rearrangement links TRBV2 to TRBJ1-6, with D tentatively TRBD1 (6 bases). V was pared by 9 bases and J by 13 bases, with 22 bases between. Per germline, CDR1 SNHLY and CDR2 FYNNEI. This CDR3 region has 14 residues. In DNA form, the CDR3 reads TGTGCCAGTATCCCGACAGGTCCGCGCTTGCCCCTCCACTTT. It specifies CASIPTGPRLPLHF. The full variable domain, its missing parts supplied by reference TRBV2 and TRBJ1-6, is EPEVTQTPSHQVTQMGQEVILRCVPISNHLYFYWYRQILGQKVEFLVSFYNNEISEKSEIFDDQFSVERPDGSNFTLKIRSTKLEDSAMYFCASIPTGPRLPLHFGNGTRLTVT.

The V and J genes are TRBV14 and TRBJ1-2; D remains unclear. The CDR3 loop spans 14 amino acids. Germline V gene lookup returns CDR1 SGHDN and CDR2 FVKESK. The ends were cut back, 4 bases at V and 4 bases at J, with 13 bases in the middle. The CDR3 loop reads CASSPRGDLYGYTF. CDR3 sequence (DNA): TGTGCCAGCAGCCCTCGGGGTGATCTCTATGGCTACACCTTC. The complete variable domain, with remaining parts taken from reference TRBV14 and TRBJ1-2, reads EAGVTQFPSHSVIEKGQTVTLRCDPISGHDNLYWYRRVMGKEIKFLLHFVKESKQDESGMPNNRFLAERTGGTYSTLKVQPAELEDSGVYFCASSPRGDLYGYTFGSGTRLTVV.

The chain is built from TRBV19 and TRBJ2-1, with D maybe TRBD2 (5 bases). The CDR3 covers 16 residues. Trimming cost V 1 base and J 7 bases, with 17 bases left between them. CDR1 LNHDA and CDR2 SQIVND come from the germline V gene (reference sequence). In nucleotides, the CDR3 is TGTGCCAGTAGTATAGTGGTTCTGGAGGATGGGAATGAGCAGTTCTTC. Its protein is CASSIVVLEDGNEQFF. Supplemented by reference TRBV19 and TRBJ2-1, the full variable domain reads DGGITQSPKYLFRKEGQNVTLSCEQNLNHDAMYWYRQDPGQGLRLIYYSQIVNDFQKGDIAEGYSVSREKKESFPLTVTSAQKNPTAFYLCASSIVVLEDGNEQFFGPGTRLTVL.

The chain combines TRBV6-5 with TRBJ1-4, with 7 bases identical to TRBD1. Germline CDR1 is MNHEY and CDR2 is SVGAGI. The CDR3 runs to 15 residues. The ends lost 5 bases at V and 8 bases at J; junction bases unmatched: 11. CDR3 residues: CASSPASTGREKLFF. In DNA, the CDR3 is TGTGCCAGCAGTCCCGCCTCGACAGGGAGGGAAAAACTGTTTTTT.

This clone was counted a single time. The chain links TRBV5-5 to TRBJ1-4; possible D gene TRBD1, 5 bases. The germline CDR1 and CDR2 sequences are SGHKS and YYEKEE (reference sequence). The CDR3 has 16 residues. V was trimmed by 1 base and J by 1 base, leaving 11 bases between them. Here the CDR3 reads CASSLQGFGTNEKLFF. In DNA form, the CDR3 reads TGTGCCAGCAGCTTGCAGGGTTTCGGAACTAATGAAAAACTGTTTTTT.

The chain links TRBV15 to TRBJ1-6, with D uncertain. This CDR3 has 16 residues. Germline assignment: CDR1 LNHNV and CDR2 YYDKDF (reference sequence). Trimming pared 5 bases from V and 6 bases from J, leaving 17 bases between. The CDR3 loop is CATSPNEGFGNSPLHF. The CDR3 DNA follows: TGTGCCACCAGCCCGAACGAGGGTTTTGGTAATTCACCCCTCCACTTT.

This sequence joins TRBV5-1 and TRBJ2-4; weak D call: TRBD2 (6 bases). The CDR3 is 13 residues long. Per the germline V gene, CDR1 is SGHRS and CDR2 is YFSETQ. The V gene lost 4 bases and the J gene lost 6 bases, with 11 bases spanning the gap. This chain's CDR3 is CASSNQGGNIQYF. The CDR3 DNA sequence: TGCGCCAGCAGCAACCAGGGAGGAAACATTCAGTACTTC.

J is TRBJ1-2 and V is TRBV2; D unclear. Germline CDR1 reads SNHLY; CDR2 reads FYNNEI. CDR3 length: 13 amino acids. Trimming cost V 4 bases and J 6 bases, with 12 bases left between them. CDR3 residues: CASSGRQEDGYTF. DNA for the CDR3: TGTGCCAGCAGTGGTAGGCAGGAGGATGGCTACACCTTC.

J is TRBJ2-3 and V is TRBV19, with 9 bases that match TRBD2. Per the germline V gene, CDR1 is LNHDA and CDR2 is SQIVND (reference sequence). The CDR3 runs to 14 residues. V lost 3 bases to trimming and J lost 6 bases; unmatched junction nucleotides: 4. CDR3 in amino acids: CASSILAGGDTQYF. The DNA for the CDR3 is TGTGCCAGTAGTATTTTGGCGGGAGGGGATACGCAGTATTTT.

This clone occurred a few times. V is TRBV3-1 (or the pseudogene TRBV3-2) and J is TRBJ2-3, with 10 bases fitting TRBD2. CDR1 and CDR2 from the germline V gene are LGHDT and YNNKEL (reference sequence). This CDR3 comprises 18 residues. V shed 1 base and J 4 bases; nucleotides not matched to a gene: 11. This CDR3 reads CASSQGSGRRSRPDTQYF. The CDR3 DNA reads TGTGCCAGCAGCCAAGGTAGCGGGAGGCGCTCTCGACCAGATACGCAGTATTTT.

CDR3: CASSLVAGINTEAFF. The CDR3 bases are TGTGCCAGCAGCTTAGTGGCAGGGATTAACACTGAAGCTTTCTTT. The genes are TRBV7-2 and TRBJ1-1, with D perhaps TRBD1 (5 bases). The CDR3 sequence is 15 residues long. V lost 1 base, J lost 2 bases, and 11 bases lay in between. Germline V CDR1 and CDR2: SGHTA, FQGNSA.

This rearrangement joins TRBV5-6 to TRBJ2-1, with D hard to call. Germline-derived CDR1 and CDR2 are SGHDT and YYEEEE. V lost 4 bases and J lost 0, with 11 bases in between. The CDR3 has 15 residues. The CDR3 protein is CASSRDIYSYNEQFF. In nucleotides, the CDR3 is TGTGCCAGCAGCCGAGACATATACTCCTACAATGAGCAGTTCTTC.

The chain combines TRBV11-3 with TRBJ1-5, with D unresolved. The ends were cut back, 5 bases at V and 0 bases at J, with 17 bases in the middle. CDR3 length: 17 amino acids. Germline loops: CDR1 SGHNT, CDR2 YENEEA. CDR3 in DNA: TGTGCCAGCAGCCCGAGGATAGCGGGGAATAGCAATCAGCCCCAGCATTTT. It specifies CASSPRIAGNSNQPQHF.

The CDR3 bases are TGTGCCAGCAGCGTAGGGTCTAGCGGATACACAGATACGCAGTATTTT. The encoded protein is CASSVGSSGYTDTQYF. V and J are TRBV9 and TRBJ2-3; 7 bases line up with TRBD2. The CDR3 is 16 residues long. With 0 bases clipped from V and 2 bases from J, the junction kept 6 bases outside the gene matches. CDR1 SGDLS and CDR2 YYNGEE come from the germline V gene.

This clone is a singleton in its sample. The chain carries TRBV4-3 and TRBJ2-1, with 12 bases that match TRBD2. Germline values: CDR1 LGHNA, CDR2 YSLEER. The CDR3 length is 15 residues. J lost 6 bases, V lost 1 base, and 1 base had no gene match. The CDR3 reads CASSQGGLAGNEQFF. The CDR3 DNA sequence: TGCGCCAGCAGCCAAGGGGGACTAGCGGGCAATGAGCAGTTCTTC.